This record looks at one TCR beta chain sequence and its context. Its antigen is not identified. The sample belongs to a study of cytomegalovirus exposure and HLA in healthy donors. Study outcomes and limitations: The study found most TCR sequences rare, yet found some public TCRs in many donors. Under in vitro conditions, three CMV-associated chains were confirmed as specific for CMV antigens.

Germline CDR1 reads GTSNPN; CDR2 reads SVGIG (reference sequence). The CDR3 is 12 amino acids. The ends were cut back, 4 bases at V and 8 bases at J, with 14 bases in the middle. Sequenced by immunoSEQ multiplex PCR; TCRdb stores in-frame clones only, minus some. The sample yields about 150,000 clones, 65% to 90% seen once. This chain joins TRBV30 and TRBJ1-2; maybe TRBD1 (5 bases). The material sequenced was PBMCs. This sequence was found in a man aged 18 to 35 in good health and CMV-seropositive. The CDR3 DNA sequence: TGTGCCTGGACGGGGGGGTCAGAGGGCTACACCTTC. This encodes CAWTGGSEGYTF.